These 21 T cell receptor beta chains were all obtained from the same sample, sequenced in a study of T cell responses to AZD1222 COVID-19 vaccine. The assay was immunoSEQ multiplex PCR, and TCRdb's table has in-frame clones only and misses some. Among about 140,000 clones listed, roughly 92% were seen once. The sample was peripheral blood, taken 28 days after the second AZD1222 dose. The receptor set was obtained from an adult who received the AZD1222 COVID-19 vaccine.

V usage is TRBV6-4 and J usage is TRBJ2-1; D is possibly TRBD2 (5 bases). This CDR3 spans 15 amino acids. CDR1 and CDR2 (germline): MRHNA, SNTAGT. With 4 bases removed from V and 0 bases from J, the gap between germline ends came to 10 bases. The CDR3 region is CASSVDLSSYNEQFF. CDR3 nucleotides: TGTGCCAGCAGTGTGGACTTGAGCTCCTACAATGAGCAGTTCTTC.

The CDR3 region is CSVENFPEGGNTEAFF. The CDR3 bases are TGCAGCGTTGAAAACTTCCCAGAGGGAGGGAACACTGAAGCTTTCTTT. The chain is built from TRBV29-1 and TRBJ1-1; D unclear. This CDR3 is built from 16 residues. Germline CDR1 and CDR2: SQVTM and ANQGSEA. V was shortened by 2 bases and J by 1 base, with 17 bases between the two germline ends.

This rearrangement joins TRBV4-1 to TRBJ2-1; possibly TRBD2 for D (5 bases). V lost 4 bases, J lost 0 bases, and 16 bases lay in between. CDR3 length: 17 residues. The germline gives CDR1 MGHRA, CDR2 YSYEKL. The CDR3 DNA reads TGCGCCAGCAGCCGGGTGAGGGCGGACGGCTCCTACAATGAGCAGTTCTTC. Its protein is CASSRVRADGSYNEQFF.

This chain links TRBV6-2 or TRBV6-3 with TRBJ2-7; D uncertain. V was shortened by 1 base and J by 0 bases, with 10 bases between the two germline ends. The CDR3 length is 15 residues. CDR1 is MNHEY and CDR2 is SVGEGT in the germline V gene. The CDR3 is CASSYLGGSSYEQYF. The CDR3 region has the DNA TGTGCCAGCAGTTACTTAGGCGGAAGCTCCTACGAGCAGTACTTC.

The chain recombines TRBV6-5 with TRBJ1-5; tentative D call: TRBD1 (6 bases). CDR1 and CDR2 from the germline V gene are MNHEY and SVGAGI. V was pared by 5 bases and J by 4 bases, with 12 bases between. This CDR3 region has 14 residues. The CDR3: CASSPTGANQPQHF. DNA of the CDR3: TGTGCCAGCAGTCCGACAGGCGCGAATCAGCCCCAGCATTTT.

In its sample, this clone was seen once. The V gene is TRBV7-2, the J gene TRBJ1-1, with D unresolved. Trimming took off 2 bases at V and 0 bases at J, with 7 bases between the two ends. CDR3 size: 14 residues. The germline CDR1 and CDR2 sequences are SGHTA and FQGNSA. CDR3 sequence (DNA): TGTGCCAGCAGCTTATTATGGGTGAACACTGAAGCTTTCTTT. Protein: CASSLLWVNTEAFF.

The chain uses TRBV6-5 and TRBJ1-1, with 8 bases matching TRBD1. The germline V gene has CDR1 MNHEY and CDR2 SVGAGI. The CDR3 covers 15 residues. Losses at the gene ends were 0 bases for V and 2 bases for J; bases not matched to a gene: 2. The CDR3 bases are TGTGCCAGCAGTTACTCGGGACAGGTTAACACTGAAGCTTTCTTT. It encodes CASSYSGQVNTEAFF.

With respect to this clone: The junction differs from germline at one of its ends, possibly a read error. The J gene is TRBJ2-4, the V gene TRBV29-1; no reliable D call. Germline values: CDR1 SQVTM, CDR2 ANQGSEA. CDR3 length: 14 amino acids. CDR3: CSGTVGAAQNIQYF. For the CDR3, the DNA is TGCAGCGGGACCGTCGGTGCAGCCCAAAACATTCAGTACTTC.

DNA for the CDR3: TGTGCCAGCAGCTTAAAATCCTATGGCTACACCTTC. Translated, it gives CASSLKSYGYTF. V and J are TRBV13 and TRBJ1-2; D uncertain. The germline CDR1 and CDR2 sequences are PRHDT and FYEKMQ (reference sequence). V shed 2 bases and J shed 4 bases, with 5 bases lying between them. This CDR3 has 12 residues.

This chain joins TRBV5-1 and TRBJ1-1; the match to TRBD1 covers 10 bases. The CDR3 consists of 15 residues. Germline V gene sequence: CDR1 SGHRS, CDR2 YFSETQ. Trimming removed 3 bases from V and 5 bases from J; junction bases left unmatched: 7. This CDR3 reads CASSWTGGLETEAFF. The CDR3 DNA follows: TGCGCCAGCAGCTGGACAGGGGGATTGGAGACTGAAGCTTTCTTT. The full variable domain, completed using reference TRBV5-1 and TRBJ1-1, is KAGVTQTPRYLIKTRGQQVTLSCSPISGHRSVSWYQQTPGQGLQFLFEYFSETQRNKGNFPGRFSGRQFSNSRSEMNVSTLELGDSALYLCASSWTGGLETEAFFGQGTRLTVV.

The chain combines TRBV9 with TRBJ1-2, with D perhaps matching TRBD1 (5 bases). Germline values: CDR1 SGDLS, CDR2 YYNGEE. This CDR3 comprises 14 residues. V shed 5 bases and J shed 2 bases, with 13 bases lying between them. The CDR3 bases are TGTGCCAGCAGTCCAGGGAGGGGAAACTATGGCTACACCTTC. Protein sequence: CASSPGRGNYGYTF.

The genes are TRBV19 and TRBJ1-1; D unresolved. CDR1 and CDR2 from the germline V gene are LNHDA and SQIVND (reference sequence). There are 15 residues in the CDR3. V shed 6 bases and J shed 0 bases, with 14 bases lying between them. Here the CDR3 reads CASSVGRALNTEAFF. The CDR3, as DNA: TGTGCCAGTAGCGTTGGGCGGGCCTTGAACACTGAAGCTTTCTTT.

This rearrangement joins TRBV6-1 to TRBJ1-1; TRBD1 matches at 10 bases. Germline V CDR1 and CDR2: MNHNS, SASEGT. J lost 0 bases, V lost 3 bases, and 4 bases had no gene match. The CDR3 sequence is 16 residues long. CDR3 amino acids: CASSDRTGGMNTEAFF. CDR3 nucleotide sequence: TGTGCCAGCAGTGATAGGACAGGGGGAATGAACACTGAAGCTTTCTTT.

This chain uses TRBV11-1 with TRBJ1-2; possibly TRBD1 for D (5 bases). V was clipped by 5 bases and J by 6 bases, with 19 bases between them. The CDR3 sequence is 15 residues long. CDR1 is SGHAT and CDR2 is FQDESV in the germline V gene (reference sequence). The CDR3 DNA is TGTGCCAGCAGCAGAACTCGGACAATCTCGGATGGCTACACCTTC. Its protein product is CASSRTRTISDGYTF.

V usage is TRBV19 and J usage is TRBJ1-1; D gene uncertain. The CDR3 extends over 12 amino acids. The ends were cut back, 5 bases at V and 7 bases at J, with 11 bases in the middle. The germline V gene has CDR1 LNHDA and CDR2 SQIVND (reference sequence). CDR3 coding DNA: TGTGCCAGTAGTCCCACAGAGGATGAAGCTTTCTTT. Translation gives CASSPTEDEAFF.

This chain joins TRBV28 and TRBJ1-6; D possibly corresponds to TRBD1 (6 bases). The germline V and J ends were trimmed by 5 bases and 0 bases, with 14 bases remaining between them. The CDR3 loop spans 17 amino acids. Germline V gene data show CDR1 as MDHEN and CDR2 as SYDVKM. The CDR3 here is CASSHQGQYSYNSPLHF. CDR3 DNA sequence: TGTGCCAGCAGTCATCAGGGACAATACTCCTATAATTCACCCCTCCACTTT. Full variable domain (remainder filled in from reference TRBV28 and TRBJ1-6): DVKVTQSSRYLVKRTGEKVFLECVQDMDHENMFWYRQDPGLGLRLIYFSYDVKMKEKGDIPEGYSVSREKKERFSLILESASTNQTSMYLCASSHQGQYSYNSPLHFGNGTRLTVT.

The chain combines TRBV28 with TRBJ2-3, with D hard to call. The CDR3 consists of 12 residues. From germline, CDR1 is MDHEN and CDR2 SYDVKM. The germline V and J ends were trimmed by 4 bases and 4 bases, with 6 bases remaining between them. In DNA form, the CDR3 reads TGTGCCAGCAGTTCGGAAGCAGATACGCAGTATTTT. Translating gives CASSSEADTQYF.

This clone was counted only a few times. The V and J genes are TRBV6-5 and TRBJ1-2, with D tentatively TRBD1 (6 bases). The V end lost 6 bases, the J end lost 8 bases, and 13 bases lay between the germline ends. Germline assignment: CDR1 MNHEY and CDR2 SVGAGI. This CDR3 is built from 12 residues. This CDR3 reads CASRTGLKGYTF. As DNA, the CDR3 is TGTGCCAGCAGAACAGGGTTGAAGGGCTACACCTTC.

The CDR3 nucleotides are TGCAGTGCTAGTCTCCGCCAGGGGCTTGGCTACACCTTC. The encoded protein is CSASLRQGLGYTF. The chain links TRBV20-1 to TRBJ1-2; TRBD1 is a possible D gene (6 bases). The germline CDR1 and CDR2 sequences are DFQATT and SNEGSKA (reference sequence). The CDR3 has 13 residues. With 3 bases removed from V and 7 bases from J, the gap between germline ends came to 15 bases.

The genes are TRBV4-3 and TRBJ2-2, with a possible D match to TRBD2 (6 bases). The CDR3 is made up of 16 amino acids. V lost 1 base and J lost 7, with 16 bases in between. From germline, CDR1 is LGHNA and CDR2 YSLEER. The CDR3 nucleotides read TGCGCCAGCAGCCAAGGGCGTGGGAGGCGGAACGGGGAGCTGTTTTTT. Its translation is CASSQGRGRRNGELFF.

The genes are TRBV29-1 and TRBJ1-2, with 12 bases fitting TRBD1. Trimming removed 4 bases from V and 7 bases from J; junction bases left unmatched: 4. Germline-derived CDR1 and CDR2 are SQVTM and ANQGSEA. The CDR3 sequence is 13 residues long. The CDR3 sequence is CSVVPGQGAGYTF. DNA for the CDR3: TGCAGCGTTGTTCCGGGACAGGGGGCTGGCTACACCTTC.